These T cell receptor beta chains were read from a single sample in a study of T cell responses to AZD1222 COVID-19 vaccine. Data came from immunoSEQ multiplex PCR; TCRdb stores just in-frame clones and leaves some out. The sample has under 95,000 clones; roughly 89% are singletons. This specimen consisted of peripheral blood, obtained 28 days after the second AZD1222 dose. These receptors were collected from an adult who received the AZD1222 COVID-19 vaccine. The conserved cysteine and the conserved F or W are not part of the CDR3 here. The D gene is left open where the match is weak. For some rows the clone size is stated as once, few or many, or as a class when expanded; others skip it.

>.|few|TRBJ2-1|TRBV10-1
ASSECWGVSYNEQF
>.|.|TRBJ2-1|TRBV7-2
ASSAPYRISRDEQF
>.|few|TRBJ1-3|TRBV28
ASTTRGSGNTIY
>.|.|TRBJ2-1|TRBV6-1
ASSEVGSSYNEQF
>TRBD1|.|TRBJ1-5|TRBV7-9
ASSPGQVSNQPQH
>TRBD1|.|TRBJ2-3|TRBV7-2
ASRRNRGADTQY
>.|once|TRBJ2-5|TRBV7-9
ASSLNVRQSKGRETQY
>.|.|TRBJ2-7|TRBV3-1/TRBV3-2
ASSSRSDVEQY
>.|.|TRBJ2-7|TRBV27
ASSPLGFGEQY
>TRBD2|.|TRBJ2-7|TRBV5-4
ASSLSSGAPMPREQY
>.|few|TRBJ1-3|TRBV19
ASSVMATRTDTIY
>TRBD1|.|TRBJ1-4|TRBV19
ASSLPGQGGEKLF
>TRBD1|.|TRBJ1-2|TRBV4-3
ASSQDWGQVLGGYT
>.|once|TRBJ2-3|TRBV5-4
ASSLGQRLSTDTQY
>TRBD1|.|TRBJ2-7|TRBV7-2
ASSSRGSPYEQY
>.|.|TRBJ1-3|TRBV4-3
ASSQGSSSGNTIY
>.|.|TRBJ2-6|TRBV7-2
ASSLGWGAGANVLT
>.|.|TRBJ2-3|TRBV7-3
ASSLYGGTQY
>.|.|TRBJ2-5|TRBV29-1
SVVGGGSETQY
>.|.|TRBJ1-4|TRBV6-5
ASSYSGATNEKLF
>.|.|TRBJ1-5|TRBV27
ASSHARDQPQH
>TRBD1|.|TRBJ1-2|TRBV20-1
SWTGPYGYT
>.|.|TRBJ2-1|TRBV10-3
ATQGGGSRNEQF
>.|.|TRBJ2-7|TRBV7-9
ASSPRDTGSLEQY
>.|.|TRBJ2-1|TRBV27
ASSLSQDYNEQF
>.|.|TRBJ1-1|TRBV12-3/TRBV12-4
ASSRGHYTEAF